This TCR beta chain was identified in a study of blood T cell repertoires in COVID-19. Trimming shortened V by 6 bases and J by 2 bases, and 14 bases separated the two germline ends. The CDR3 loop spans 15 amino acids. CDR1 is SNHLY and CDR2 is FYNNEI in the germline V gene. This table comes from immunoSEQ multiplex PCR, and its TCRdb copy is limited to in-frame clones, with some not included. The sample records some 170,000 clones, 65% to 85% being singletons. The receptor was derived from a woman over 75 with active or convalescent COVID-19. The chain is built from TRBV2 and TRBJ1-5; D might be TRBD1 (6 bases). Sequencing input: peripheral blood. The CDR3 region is CASREQGRGNQPQHF. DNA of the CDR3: TGTGCCAGCAGGGAACAGGGAAGGGGCAATCAGCCCCAGCATTTT.